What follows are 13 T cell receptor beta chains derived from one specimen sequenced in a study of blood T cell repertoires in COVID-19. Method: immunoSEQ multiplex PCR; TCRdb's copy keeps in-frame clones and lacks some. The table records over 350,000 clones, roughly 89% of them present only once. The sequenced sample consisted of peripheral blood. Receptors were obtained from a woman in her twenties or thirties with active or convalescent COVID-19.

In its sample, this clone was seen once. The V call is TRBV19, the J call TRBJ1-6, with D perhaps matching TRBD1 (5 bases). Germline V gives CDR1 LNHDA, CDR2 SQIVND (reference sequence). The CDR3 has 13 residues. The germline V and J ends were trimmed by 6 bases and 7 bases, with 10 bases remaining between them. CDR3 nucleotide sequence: TGTGCCAGTAGCGACAGAACAAATTCACCCCTCCACTTT. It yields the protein CASSDRTNSPLHF.

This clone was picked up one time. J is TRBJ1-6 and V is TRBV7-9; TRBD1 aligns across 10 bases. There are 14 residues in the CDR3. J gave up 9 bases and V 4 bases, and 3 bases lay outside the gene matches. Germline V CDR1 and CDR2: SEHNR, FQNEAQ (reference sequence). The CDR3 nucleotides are TGTGCCAGCAGCTCGGGACAGGGGACTTCACCCCTCCACTTT. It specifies CASSSGQGTSPLHF.

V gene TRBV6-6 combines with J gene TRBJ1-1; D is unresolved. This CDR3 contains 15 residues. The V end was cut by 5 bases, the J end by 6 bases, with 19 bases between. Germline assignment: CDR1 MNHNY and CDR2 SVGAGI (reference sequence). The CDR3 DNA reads TGTGCCAGCAGTCCTTCTTTGAGGGTTCGGTCTGAAGCTTTCTTT. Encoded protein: CASSPSLRVRSEAFF.

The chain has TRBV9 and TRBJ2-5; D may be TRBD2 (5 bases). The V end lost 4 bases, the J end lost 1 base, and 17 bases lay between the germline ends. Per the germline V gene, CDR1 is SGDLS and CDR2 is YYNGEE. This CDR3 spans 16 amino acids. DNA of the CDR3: TGTGCCAGCAGCCCCTCCAGCGGTTACCTCCAAGAGACCCAGTACTTC. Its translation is CASSPSSGYLQETQYF. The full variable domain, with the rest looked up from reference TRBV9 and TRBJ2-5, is DSGVTQTPKHLITATGQRVTLRCSPRSGDLSVYWYQQSLDQGLQFLIQYYNGEERAKGNILERFSAQQFPDLHSELNLSSLELGDSALYFCASSPSSGYLQETQYFGPGTRLLVL.

The CDR3 nucleotides read TGTGCCAGCAGTTTAGCTAGCGGGGGCACGGGGGAGCAGTACTTC. Its translation: CASSLASGGTGEQYF. The chain carries TRBV28 and TRBJ2-7; 10 bases map to TRBD2. From germline, CDR1 is MDHEN and CDR2 SYDVKM. There are 15 residues in the CDR3. Trimming cost V 2 bases and J 7 bases; bases outside gene matches: 8.

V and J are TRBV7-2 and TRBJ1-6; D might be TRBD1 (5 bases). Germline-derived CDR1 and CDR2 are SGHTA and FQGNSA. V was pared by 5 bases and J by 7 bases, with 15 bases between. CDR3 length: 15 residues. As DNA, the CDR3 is TGTGCCAGCAGCCCGGCGGCAGGGTGGAATTCACCCCTCCACTTT. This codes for CASSPAAGWNSPLHF. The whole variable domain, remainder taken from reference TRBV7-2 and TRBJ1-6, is GAGVSQSPSNKVTEKGKDVELRCDPISGHTALYWYRQSLGQGLEFLIYFQGNSAPDKSGLPSDRFSAERTGGSVSTLTIQRTQQEDSAVYLCASSPAAGWNSPLHFGNGTRLTVT.

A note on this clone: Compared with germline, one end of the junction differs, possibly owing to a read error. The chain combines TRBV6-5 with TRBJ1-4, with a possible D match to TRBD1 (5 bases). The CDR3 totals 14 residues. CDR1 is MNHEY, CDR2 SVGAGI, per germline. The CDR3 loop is CASREGPTKEKLFF. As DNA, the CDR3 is TGTGCCAGCAGGGAGGGACCGACTAAAGAAAAACTGTTTTTT.

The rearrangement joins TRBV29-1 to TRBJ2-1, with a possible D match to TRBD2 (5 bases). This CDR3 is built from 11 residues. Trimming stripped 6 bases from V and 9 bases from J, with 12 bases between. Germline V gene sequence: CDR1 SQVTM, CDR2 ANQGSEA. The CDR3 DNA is TGCAGCGTAGGAAATGCGGGTGAGCAGTTCTTC. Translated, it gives CSVGNAGEQFF.

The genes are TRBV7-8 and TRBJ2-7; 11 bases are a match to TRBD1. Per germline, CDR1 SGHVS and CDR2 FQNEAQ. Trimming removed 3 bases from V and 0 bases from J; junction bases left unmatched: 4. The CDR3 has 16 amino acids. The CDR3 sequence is CASSFRDRGSSYEQYF. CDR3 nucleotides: TGTGCCAGCAGCTTCCGGGACAGGGGGAGCTCCTACGAGCAGTACTTC.

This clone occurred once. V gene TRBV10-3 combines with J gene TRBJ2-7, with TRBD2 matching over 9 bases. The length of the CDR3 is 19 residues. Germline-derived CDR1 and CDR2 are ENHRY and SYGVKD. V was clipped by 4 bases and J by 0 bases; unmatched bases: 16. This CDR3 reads CAISAHSGGPSQSSYEQYF. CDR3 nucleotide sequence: TGTGCCATCAGTGCCCATAGCGGGGGCCCGTCACAAAGCTCCTACGAGCAGTACTTC.

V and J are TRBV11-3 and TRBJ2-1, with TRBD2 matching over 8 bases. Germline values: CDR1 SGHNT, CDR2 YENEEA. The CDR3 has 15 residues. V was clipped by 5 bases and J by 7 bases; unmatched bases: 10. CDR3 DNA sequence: TGTGCCAGCAGCACGGGACTAGTCGTAAGGAATGAGCAGTTCTTC. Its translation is CASSTGLVVRNEQFF.

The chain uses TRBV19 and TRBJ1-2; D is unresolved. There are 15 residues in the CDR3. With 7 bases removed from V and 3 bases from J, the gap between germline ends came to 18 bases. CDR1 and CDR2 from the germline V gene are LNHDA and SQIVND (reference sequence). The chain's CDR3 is CASTPRSEGYYGYTF. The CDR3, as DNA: TGTGCCAGTACCCCTCGCAGCGAGGGCTACTATGGCTACACCTTC.

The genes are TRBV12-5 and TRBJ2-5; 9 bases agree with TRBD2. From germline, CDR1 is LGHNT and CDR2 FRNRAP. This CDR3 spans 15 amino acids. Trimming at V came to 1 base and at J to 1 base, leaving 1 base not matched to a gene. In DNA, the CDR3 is TGTGCTAGTGGTTTGGGCGGGGGGGCCCAAGAGACCCAGTACTTC. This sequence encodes CASGLGGGAQETQYF.